The 18 T cell receptor beta chains given below trace back to one sample, sequenced in a study of breast tumors, draining lymph nodes, adjacent tissues. One entry per CDR3 protein results from TCRdb running MiXCR on the multiplex PCR reads. The sample has about 140,000 distinct CDR3 sequences; approximately 30% are singletons. The lymph nodes were axillary draining lymph nodes from breast cancer patients. The material sequenced was axillary lymph node tissue. These receptors all stem from a female donor with breast cancer. Some clones in this sample may be carry-over from other donors' samples.

This clonotype was seen at least ten times. This may come from a read error, since a much larger clone is one base off. The chain joins TRBV20-1 to TRBJ2-7; 7 nucleotides match TRBD2. CDR3 length: 14 residues. Trimming cost V 5 bases and J 6 bases; bases outside gene matches: 13. Germline lookup yields CDR1 DFQATT and CDR2 SNEGSKA (reference sequence). The CDR3 reads CSASDGGGASEQYF. The CDR3 DNA is TGCAGTGCTTCAGACGGCGGGGGTGCCTCCGAGCAGTACTTC.

The chain couples TRBV24-1 to TRBJ2-3; the match to TRBD2 covers 10 bases. V trimming: 3 bases; J trimming: 3 bases; junction bases outside the gene matches: 2. CDR1 and CDR2 from the germline V gene are KGHDR and SFDVKD. CDR3 length: 15 amino acids. Here the CDR3 reads CATSDLSGGTDTQYF. The DNA for the CDR3 is TGTGCCACCAGTGATCTTAGCGGGGGGACAGATACGCAGTATTTT.

Here the CDR3 DNA reads TGTGCCAGCAGCCACGCTAGTAACAACCCAGATACGCAGTATTTT. Its translation: CASSHASNNPDTQYF. The chain is built from TRBV5-4 and TRBJ2-3; no clear D. CDR1 is SGHNT and CDR2 is YYREEE in the germline V gene (reference sequence). V lost 4 bases and J lost 4, with 16 bases in between. This CDR3 region has 15 residues.

The V call is TRBV24-1, the J call TRBJ1-6, with TRBD1 matching 7 bases. The CDR3 is 16 amino acids. J was trimmed by 4 bases and V by 5 bases; bases with no gene match: 7. In germline, CDR1 is KGHDR, CDR2 SFDVKD. CDR3 sequence reads: CATSAWTGRYNSPLHF. The CDR3 coding sequence is TGTGCCACCAGTGCCTGGACAGGAAGGTATAATTCACCCCTCCACTTT.

This chain joins TRBV2 and TRBJ1-5; 9 positions match TRBD1. The CDR3 contains 15 residues. Germline values: CDR1 SNHLY, CDR2 FYNNEI. Germline trimming cut 3 bases from V and 14 bases from J; bases unmatched to any gene: 14. DNA of the CDR3: TGTGCCAGCAGTGAGATCGGGACAGGGCTGTCGTACGAGCATTTT. The encoded protein is CASSEIGTGLSYEHF.

The rearrangement links TRBV12-3 or TRBV12-4 to TRBJ1-1, with D unresolved. The CDR3 runs 11 residues. The V and J ends lost 6 bases and 2 bases respectively, with 4 bases between them. CDR3 DNA sequence: TGTGCCAGCAGGCGAAACACTGAAGCTTTCTTT. Residues: CASRRNTEAFF.

This clonotype was seen ten or more times. The J gene is TRBJ2-5, the V gene TRBV7-2; 9 nucleotides line up with TRBD1. The germline V gene has CDR1 SGHTA and CDR2 FQGNSA. The junction had 6 bases not matched to a gene; V was cut back by 5 bases and J by 5 bases. This CDR3 has 14 amino acids. CDR3 sequence: CASSRQGVAETQYF. DNA of the CDR3: TGTGCCAGCAGCCGACAGGGGGTAGCGGAGACCCAGTACTTC. Complete variable domain (other parts from reference TRBV7-2 and TRBJ2-5): GAGVSQSPSNKVTEKGKDVELRCDPISGHTALYWYRQSLGQGLEFLIYFQGNSAPDKSGLPSDRFSAERTGGSVSTLTIQRTQQEDSAVYLCASSRQGVAETQYFGPGTRLLVL.

Turning to this clonotype: As the CDR3 is not closed by the conserved phenylalanine or tryptophan, this likely results from a read error. The chain combines TRBV3-1 with TRBJ2-6, with D uncertain. Trimming took off 4 bases at V and 15 bases at J, with 1 base between the two ends. In germline, CDR1 is LGHDT, CDR2 YNNKEL (reference sequence). This CDR3 comprises 8 residues. CDR3 protein: CASSRLTS. The CDR3 region has the DNA TGTGCCAGCAGCCGCCTGACTAGC.

J is TRBJ2-2 and V is TRBV9, with TRBD1 identical over 7 bases. The length of the CDR3 is 14 residues. Germline V CDR1 and CDR2: SGDLS, YYNGEE. J was trimmed by 2 bases and V by 3 bases; bases with no gene match: 1. The CDR3 spells CASSGQGNTGELFF. The DNA of the CDR3 is TGTGCCAGCAGCGGACAGGGAAACACCGGGGAGCTGTTTTTT.

This clonotype has ten or more counts. The chain combines TRBV6-1 with TRBJ2-7; 7 nucleotides agree with TRBD1. V was clipped by 7 bases and J by 2 bases; unmatched bases: 8. CDR3 length equals 14 residues. Per germline, CDR1 MNHNS and CDR2 SASEGT. The chain's CDR3 is CASTRQGSTYEQYV. As DNA, the CDR3 is TGTGCCAGCACGAGACAGGGTAGCACCTACGAGCAGTACGTC.

Only a few counts were recorded for this clonotype. The junction shows a germline mismatch at one end, possibly a read error. This chain joins TRBV19 and TRBJ2-6; 8 positions agree with TRBD2. The germline gives CDR1 LNHDA, CDR2 SQIVND (reference sequence). The CDR3 runs to 19 residues. CDR3 loop: CASSPGGTSVSSGANALTF. CDR3 nucleotide sequence: TGTGCCAGTAGTCCCGGGGGGACTAGTGTGAGCTCTGGGGCCAACGCCCTGACTTTC.

This clonotype was recorded at least ten times. The chain is built from TRBV30 and TRBJ1-6; weak D call: TRBD1 (5 bases). Germline CDR1 reads GTSNPN; CDR2 reads SVGIG (reference sequence). This CDR3 spans 12 amino acids. Trimming left V 4 bases short and J 7 bases short, with 8 bases between. The CDR3 region has the DNA TGTGCCTGGAAGGGGCTGAATTCACCCCTCCACTTT. This sequence encodes CAWKGLNSPLHF. The full variable domain, in which reference TRBV30 and TRBJ1-6 provide the parts outside the CDR3, is SQTIHQWPATLVQPVGSPLSLECTVEGTSNPNLYWYRQAAGRGLQLLFYSVGIGQISSEVPQNLSASRPQDRQFILSSKKLLLSDSGFYLCAWKGLNSPLHFGNGTRLTVT.

Remarks on this clonotype: With a much larger clone just one base away, this may be a read error. The chain combines TRBV28 with TRBJ1-4; 10 bases are a match to TRBD1. The CDR3 has 17 amino acids. The germline gives CDR1 MDHEN, CDR2 SYDVKM. J gave up 2 bases and V 9 bases, and 12 bases lay outside the gene matches. The CDR3 reads CASSTRDRGLTNEKLFF. The CDR3 coding sequence is TGTGCCAGTAGTACGCGGGACAGGGGTTTGACTAATGAAAAACTGTTTTTT. Together with reference TRBV28 and TRBJ1-4, the CDR3 gives the full variable domain: DVKVTQSSRYLVKRTGEKVFLECVQDMDHENMFWYRQDPGLGLRLIYFSYDVKMKEKGDIPEGYSVSREKKERFSLILESASTNQTSMYLCASSTRDRGLTNEKLFFGSGTQLSVL.

This clonotype was recorded many times. The rearrangement uses TRBV18 and TRBJ2-1; perhaps TRBD1 as D (6 bases). CDR1 is KGHSH, CDR2 LQKENI, per germline. Trimming took off 3 bases at V and 10 bases at J, with 16 bases between the two ends. The CDR3 totals 14 residues. The CDR3 region has the DNA TGTGCCAGCTCACCCCAGCCGACAGGCCTCGAGCAGTTCTTC. Encoded protein: CASSPQPTGLEQFF.

In its sample, this clonotype was seen many times. A single base separates this from a much larger clone, so it may be a read error. The V and J genes are TRBV4-2 and TRBJ1-6; D is perhaps TRBD1 (5 bases). The CDR3 runs 15 residues. Germline CDR1 is LGHNA and CDR2 is YNFKEQ. CDR3 region: CACSQDLRVNSPLHF. DNA for the CDR3: TGTGCCTGCAGCCAAGATCTCAGGGTGAATTCACCCCTCCACTTT.

Many counts were recorded for this clonotype. The V call is TRBV7-9, the J call TRBJ1-6; D is ambiguous. CDR1 SEHNR and CDR2 FQNEAQ come from the germline V gene (reference sequence). The CDR3 is made up of 15 amino acids. V was cut by 1 base and J by 10 bases, with 14 bases left in between. The CDR3 sequence: CASSLGVPEESPLHF. The CDR3 DNA sequence: TGTGCCAGCAGCTTAGGGGTCCCGGAGGAGTCACCCCTCCACTTT.

The chain employs TRBV20-1 and TRBJ1-5, with D perhaps TRBD1 (6 bases). The CDR3 runs to 14 residues. Deletions cut 6 bases from V and 1 base from J, with 13 bases between. CDR1 DFQATT and CDR2 SNEGSKA come from the germline V gene (reference sequence). Here the CDR3 reads CSAGGHTSNQPQHF. CDR3 DNA sequence: TGCAGTGCAGGGGGACATACCAGCAATCAGCCCCAGCATTTT.

The chain links TRBV10-3 to TRBJ1-6; D unclear. The CDR3 sequence is 13 residues long. Germline values: CDR1 ENHRY, CDR2 SYGVKD. V was clipped by 11 bases and J by 10 bases, with 18 bases between them. DNA of the CDR3: TGTGCCGCTCGGGAGAGGTATGACTCACCCCTCCACTTT. Translated: CAARERYDSPLHF.